This T cell receptor beta chain was captured in a study of blood T cell repertoires in COVID-19. Germline V gives CDR1 DFQATT, CDR2 SNEGSKA (reference sequence). Trimming stripped 3 bases from V and 4 bases from J, with 19 bases between. This CDR3 region has 15 residues. Profiling relied on immunoSEQ multiplex PCR, and the TCRdb table lists in-frame clones only, not all of them. The sample yields roughly 300,000 clones, more than 70% seen once. The chain recombines TRBV20-1 with TRBJ2-7; perhaps TRBD2 as D (7 bases). Input material: peripheral blood. The receptor was isolated from a man aged 18 to 30 who had recovered from COVID-19. CDR3 nucleotide sequence: TGCAGTGCTAGTTCCCCGGTGGGGGGGCGGTACGAGCAGTACTTC. The encoded protein is CSASSPVGGRYEQYF.